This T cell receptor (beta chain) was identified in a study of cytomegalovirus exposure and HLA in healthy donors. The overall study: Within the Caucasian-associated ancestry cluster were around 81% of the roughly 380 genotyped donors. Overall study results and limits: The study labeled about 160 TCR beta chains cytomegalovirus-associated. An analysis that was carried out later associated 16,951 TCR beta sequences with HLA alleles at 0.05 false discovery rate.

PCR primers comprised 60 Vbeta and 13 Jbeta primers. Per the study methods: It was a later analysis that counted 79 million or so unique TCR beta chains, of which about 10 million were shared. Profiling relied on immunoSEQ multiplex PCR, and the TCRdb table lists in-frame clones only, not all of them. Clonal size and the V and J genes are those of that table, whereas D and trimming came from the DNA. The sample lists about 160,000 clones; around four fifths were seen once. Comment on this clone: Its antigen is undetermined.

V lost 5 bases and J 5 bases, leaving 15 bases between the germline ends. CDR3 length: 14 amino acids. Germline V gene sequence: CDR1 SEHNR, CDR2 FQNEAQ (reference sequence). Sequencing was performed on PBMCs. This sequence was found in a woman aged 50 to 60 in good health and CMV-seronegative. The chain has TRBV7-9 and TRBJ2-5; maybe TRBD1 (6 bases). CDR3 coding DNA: TGTGCCAGCAGCGTAGTTCAGGGGTCGGAGACCCAGTACTTC. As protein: CASSVVQGSETQYF.